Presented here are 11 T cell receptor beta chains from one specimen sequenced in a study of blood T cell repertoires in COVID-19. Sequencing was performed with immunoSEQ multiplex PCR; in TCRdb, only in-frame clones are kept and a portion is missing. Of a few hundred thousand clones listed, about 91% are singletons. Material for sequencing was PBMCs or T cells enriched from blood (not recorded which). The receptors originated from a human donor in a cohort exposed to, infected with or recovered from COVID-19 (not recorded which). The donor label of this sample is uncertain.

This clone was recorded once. The CDR3 nucleotides are TGTGCCAGCAGTTTACAGGGTAGTAACACTGAAGCTTTCTTT. As protein: CASSLQGSNTEAFF. The rearrangement links TRBV28 to TRBJ1-1; D possibly corresponds to TRBD1 (5 bases). This CDR3 has 14 residues. In germline, CDR1 is MDHEN, CDR2 SYDVKM. Trimming took 2 bases from V and 2 from J, leaving 9 bases between them.

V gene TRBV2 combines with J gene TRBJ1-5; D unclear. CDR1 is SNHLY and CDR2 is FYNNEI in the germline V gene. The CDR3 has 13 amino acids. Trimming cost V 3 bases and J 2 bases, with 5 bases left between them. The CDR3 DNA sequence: TGTGCCAGCAGTGATGTCGGCAATCAGCCCCAGCATTTT. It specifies CASSDVGNQPQHF.

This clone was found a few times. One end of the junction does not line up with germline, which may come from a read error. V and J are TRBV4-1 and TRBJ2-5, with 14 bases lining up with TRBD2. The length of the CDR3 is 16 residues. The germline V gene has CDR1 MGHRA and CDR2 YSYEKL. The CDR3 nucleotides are TGCGCCAGCAGCCAAGTTGATATGGGACTAGCGGGGGCCATACACTTC. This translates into CASSQVDMGLAGAIHF.

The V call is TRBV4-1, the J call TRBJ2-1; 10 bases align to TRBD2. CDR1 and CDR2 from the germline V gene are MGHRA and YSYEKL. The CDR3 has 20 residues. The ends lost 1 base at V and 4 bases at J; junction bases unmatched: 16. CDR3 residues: CASSQVAASGGEGLYNEQFF. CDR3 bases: TGCGCCAGCAGCCAAGTTGCGGCTAGCGGGGGAGAGGGGCTTTACAATGAGCAGTTCTTC.

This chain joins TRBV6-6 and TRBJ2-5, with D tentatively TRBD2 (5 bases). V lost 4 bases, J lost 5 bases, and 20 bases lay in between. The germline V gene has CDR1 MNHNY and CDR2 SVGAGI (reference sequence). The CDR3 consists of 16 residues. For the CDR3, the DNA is TGTGCCAGCAGTTCAGTCGGGGTATTAGATAGGGAGACCCAGTACTTC. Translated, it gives CASSSVGVLDRETQYF.

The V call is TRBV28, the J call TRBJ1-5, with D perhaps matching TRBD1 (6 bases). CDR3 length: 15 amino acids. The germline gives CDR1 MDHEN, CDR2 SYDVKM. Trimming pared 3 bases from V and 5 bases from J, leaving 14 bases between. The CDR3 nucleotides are TGTGCCAGCAGTTTGTACAGGGCCGTACATCAGCCCCAGCATTTT. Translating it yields CASSLYRAVHQPQHF. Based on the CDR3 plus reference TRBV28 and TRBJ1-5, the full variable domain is DVKVTQSSRYLVKRTGEKVFLECVQDMDHENMFWYRQDPGLGLRLIYFSYDVKMKEKGDIPEGYSVSREKKERFSLILESASTNQTSMYLCASSLYRAVHQPQHFGDGTRLSIL.

The CDR3 coding sequence is TGTGCCAGCAGCCAAGATCGAGGGACAGGGAATTCACCCCTCCACTTT. This codes for CASSQDRGTGNSPLHF. The chain is built from TRBV4-2 and TRBJ1-6, with 9 bases fitting TRBD1. The germline CDR1 and CDR2 sequences are LGHNA and YNFKEQ. After removal of 0 bases from V and 7 bases from J, the junction contained 4 bases not matched to a gene. The CDR3 extends over 16 amino acids.

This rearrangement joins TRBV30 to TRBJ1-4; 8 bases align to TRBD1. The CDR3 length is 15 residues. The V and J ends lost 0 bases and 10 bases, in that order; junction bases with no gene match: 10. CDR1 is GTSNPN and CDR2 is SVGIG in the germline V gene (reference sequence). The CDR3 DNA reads TGTGCCTGGAGTGTATCCCGGGACAGGTTGGGAAAACTGTTTTTT. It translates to CAWSVSRDRLGKLFF.

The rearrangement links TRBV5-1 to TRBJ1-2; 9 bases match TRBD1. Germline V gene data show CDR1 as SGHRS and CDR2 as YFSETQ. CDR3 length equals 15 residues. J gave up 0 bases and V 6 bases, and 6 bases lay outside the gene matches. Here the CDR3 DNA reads TGCGCCAGCAATTGGGGACAGGGCACTAACTATGGCTACACCTTC. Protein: CASNWGQGTNYGYTF.

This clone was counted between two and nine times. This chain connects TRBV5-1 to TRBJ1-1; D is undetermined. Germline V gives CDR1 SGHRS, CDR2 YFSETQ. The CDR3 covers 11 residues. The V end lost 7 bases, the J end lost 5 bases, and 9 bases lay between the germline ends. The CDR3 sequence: CASAGVTEAFF. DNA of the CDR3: TGCGCCAGCGCCGGGGTGACTGAAGCTTTCTTT.

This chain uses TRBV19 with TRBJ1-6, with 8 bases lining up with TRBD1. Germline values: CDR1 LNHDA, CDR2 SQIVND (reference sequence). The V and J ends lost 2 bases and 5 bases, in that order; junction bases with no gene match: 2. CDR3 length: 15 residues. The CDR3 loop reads CASSIQGADNSPLHF. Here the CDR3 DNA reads TGTGCCAGTAGTATACAGGGGGCGGATAATTCACCCCTCCACTTT.